Included here is one TCR beta chain sequence, with context. The data were taken from a study of control samples from healthy donors and cancer patients. TCRdb's table, derived via immunoSEQ multiplex PCR, lists solely in-frame clones and lacks some. Among approximately 94,000 clones, around 86% were seen once, and the ten largest hold roughly 1.3%. The CDR3 is 14 residues long. Germline assignment: CDR1 SGDLS and CDR2 YYNGEE. The V end was cut by 3 bases, the J end by 6 bases, with 15 bases between. The rearrangement joins TRBV9 to TRBJ1-2; the D is unclear. Sequenced sample: blood. The source of this sequence is a woman aged 45-60 years in good health. For the CDR3, the DNA is TGTGCCAGCAGCGCCGGAGGTTATGCTGATGGCTACACCTTC. Translation gives CASSAGGYADGYTF.